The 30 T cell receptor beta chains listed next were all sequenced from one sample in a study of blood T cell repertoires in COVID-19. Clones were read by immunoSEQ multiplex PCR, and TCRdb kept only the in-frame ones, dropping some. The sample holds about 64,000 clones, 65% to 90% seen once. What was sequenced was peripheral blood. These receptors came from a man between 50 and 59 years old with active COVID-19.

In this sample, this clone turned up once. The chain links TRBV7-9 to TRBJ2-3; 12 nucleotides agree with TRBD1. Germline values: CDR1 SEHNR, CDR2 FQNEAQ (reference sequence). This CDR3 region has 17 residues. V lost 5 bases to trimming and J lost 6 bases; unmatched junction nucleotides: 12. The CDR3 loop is CASSETPGTGGLDTQYF. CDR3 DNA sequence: TGTGCCAGCAGCGAAACACCCGGGACAGGGGGCTTGGATACGCAGTATTTT.

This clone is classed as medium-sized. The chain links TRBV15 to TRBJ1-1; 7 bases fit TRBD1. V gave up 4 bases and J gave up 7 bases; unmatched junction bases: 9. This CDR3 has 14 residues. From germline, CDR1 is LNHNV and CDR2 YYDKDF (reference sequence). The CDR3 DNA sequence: TGTGCCACCAGCATCGGGACAGATCACCGTGAAGCTTTCTTT. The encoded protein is CATSIGTDHREAFF.

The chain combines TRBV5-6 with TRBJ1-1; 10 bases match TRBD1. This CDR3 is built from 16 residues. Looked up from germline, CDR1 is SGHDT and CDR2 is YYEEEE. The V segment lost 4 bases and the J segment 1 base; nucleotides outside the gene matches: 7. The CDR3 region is CASSNRDRGPNTEAFF. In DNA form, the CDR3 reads TGTGCCAGCAGCAACCGGGACAGGGGTCCGAACACTGAAGCTTTCTTT.

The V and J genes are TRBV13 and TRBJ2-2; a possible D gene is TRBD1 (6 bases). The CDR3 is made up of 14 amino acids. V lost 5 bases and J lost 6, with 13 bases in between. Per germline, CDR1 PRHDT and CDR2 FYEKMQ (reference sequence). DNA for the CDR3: TGTGCCAGCAGCGTACAGGGTAAGGCCGGGGAGCTGTTTTTT. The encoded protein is CASSVQGKAGELFF.

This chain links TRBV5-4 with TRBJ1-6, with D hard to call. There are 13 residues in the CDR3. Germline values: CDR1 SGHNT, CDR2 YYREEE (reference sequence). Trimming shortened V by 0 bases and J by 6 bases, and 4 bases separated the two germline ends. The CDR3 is CASSLVSNSPLHF. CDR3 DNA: TGTGCCAGCAGCTTGGTCTCTAATTCACCCCTCCACTTT.

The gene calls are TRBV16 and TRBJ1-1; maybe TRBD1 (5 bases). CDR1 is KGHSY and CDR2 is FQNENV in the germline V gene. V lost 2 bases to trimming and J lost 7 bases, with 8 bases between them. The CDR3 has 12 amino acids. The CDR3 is CASSQTRDEAFF. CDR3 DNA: TGTGCCAGCAGCCAAACCAGGGATGAAGCTTTCTTT.

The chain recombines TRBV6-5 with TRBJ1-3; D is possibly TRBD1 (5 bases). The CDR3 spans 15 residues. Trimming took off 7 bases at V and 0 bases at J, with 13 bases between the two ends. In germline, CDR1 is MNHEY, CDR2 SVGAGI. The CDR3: CASTRAGRSGNTIYF. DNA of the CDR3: TGTGCCAGCACCCGGGCGGGGCGCTCTGGAAACACCATATATTTT.

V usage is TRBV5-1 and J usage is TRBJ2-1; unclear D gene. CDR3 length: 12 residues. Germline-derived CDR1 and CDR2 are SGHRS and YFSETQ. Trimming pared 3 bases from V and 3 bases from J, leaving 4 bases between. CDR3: CASSSNYNEQFF. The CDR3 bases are TGCGCCAGCAGCTCTAACTACAATGAGCAGTTCTTC.

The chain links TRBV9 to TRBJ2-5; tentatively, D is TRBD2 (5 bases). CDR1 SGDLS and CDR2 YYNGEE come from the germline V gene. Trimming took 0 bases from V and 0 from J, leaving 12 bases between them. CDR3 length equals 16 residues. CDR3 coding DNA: TGTGCCAGCAGCGTAGGGCTAGCCGACTACCAAGAGACCCAGTACTTC. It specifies CASSVGLADYQETQYF.

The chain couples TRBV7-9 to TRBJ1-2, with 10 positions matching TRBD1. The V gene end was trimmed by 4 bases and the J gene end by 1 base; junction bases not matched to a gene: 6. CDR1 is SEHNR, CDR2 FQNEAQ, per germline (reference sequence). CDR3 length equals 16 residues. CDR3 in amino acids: CASSSTGTGDNYGYTF. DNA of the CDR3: TGTGCCAGCAGCTCTACCGGGACAGGGGATAACTATGGCTACACCTTC.

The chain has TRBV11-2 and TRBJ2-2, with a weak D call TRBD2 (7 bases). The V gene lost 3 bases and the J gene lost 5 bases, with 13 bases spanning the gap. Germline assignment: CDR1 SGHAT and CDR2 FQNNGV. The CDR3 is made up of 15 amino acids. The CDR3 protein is CASSFTGRGTGELFF. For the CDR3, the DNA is TGTGCCAGCAGCTTCACAGGGAGGGGTACCGGGGAGCTGTTTTTT.

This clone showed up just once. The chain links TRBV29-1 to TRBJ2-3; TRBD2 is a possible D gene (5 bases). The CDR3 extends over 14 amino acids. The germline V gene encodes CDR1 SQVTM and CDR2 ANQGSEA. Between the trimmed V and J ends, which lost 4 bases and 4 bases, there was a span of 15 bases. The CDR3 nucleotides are TGCAGCGTTGGGGATAGCGCGCGGGCAGATACGCAGTATTTT. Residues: CSVGDSARADTQYF.

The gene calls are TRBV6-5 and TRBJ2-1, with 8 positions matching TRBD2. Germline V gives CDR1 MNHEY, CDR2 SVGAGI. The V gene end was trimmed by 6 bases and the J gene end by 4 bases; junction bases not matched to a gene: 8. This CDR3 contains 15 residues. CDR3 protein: CASSIGGLAYNEQFF. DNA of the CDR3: TGTGCCAGCAGCATCGGAGGACTAGCATACAATGAGCAGTTCTTC.

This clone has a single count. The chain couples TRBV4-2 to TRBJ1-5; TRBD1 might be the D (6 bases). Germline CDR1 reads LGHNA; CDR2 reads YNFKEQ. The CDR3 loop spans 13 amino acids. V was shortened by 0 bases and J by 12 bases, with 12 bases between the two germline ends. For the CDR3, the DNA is TGTGCCAGCAGCCAAGATCTCCTCAGGGGCCAGCATTTT. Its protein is CASSQDLLRGQHF.

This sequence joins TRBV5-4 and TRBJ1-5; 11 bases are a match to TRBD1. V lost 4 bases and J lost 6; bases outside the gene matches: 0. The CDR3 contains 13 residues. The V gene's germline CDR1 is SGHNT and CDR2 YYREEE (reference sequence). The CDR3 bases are TGTGCCAGCAGCGGGACAGGGGGTCAGCCCCAGCATTTT. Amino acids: CASSGTGGQPQHF.

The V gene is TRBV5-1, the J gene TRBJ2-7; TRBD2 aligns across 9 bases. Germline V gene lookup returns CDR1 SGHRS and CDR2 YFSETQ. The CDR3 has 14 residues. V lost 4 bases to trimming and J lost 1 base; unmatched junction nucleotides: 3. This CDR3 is CASSRGGASYEQYF. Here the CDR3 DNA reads TGCGCCAGCAGCCGCGGGGGGGCGTCCTACGAGCAGTACTTC.

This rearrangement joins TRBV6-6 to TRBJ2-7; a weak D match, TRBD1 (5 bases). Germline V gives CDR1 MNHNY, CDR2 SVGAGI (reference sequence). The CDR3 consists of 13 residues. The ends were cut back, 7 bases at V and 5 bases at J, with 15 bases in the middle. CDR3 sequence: CASIGPLGDEQYF. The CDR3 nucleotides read TGTGCCAGCATTGGACCCCTAGGGGACGAGCAGTACTTC.

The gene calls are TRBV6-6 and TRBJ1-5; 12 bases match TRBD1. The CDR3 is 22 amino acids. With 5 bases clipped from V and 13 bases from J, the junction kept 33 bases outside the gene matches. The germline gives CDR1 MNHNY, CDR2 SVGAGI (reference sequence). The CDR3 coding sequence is TGTGCCAGCAGTCCTAGGGGGGACAGGGGGCTGCAATCCTCCTACGTTTACGCCAAGCAGCATTTT. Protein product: CASSPRGDRGLQSSYVYAKQHF.

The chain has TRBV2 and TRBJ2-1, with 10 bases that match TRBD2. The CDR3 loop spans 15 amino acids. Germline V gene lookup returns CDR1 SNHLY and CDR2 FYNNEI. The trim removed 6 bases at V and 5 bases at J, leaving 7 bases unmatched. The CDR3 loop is CASSERGGLDNEQFF. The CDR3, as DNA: TGTGCCAGCAGCGAGCGGGGGGGCCTCGACAATGAGCAGTTCTTC.

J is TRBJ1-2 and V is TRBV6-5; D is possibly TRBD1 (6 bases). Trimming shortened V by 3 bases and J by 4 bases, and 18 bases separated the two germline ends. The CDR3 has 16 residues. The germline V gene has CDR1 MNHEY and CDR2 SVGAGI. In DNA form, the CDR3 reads TGTGCCAGCAGTTATCAACGCTCGTGGACAGTCTATGGCTACACCTTC. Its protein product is CASSYQRSWTVYGYTF.

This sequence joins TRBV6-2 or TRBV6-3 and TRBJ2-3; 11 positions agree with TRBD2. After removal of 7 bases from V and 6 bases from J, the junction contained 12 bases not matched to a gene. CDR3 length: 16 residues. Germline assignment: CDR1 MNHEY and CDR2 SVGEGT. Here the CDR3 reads CASISSELAGVDTQYF. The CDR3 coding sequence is TGTGCCAGCATTTCCTCGGAACTAGCGGGGGTGGATACGCAGTATTTT.

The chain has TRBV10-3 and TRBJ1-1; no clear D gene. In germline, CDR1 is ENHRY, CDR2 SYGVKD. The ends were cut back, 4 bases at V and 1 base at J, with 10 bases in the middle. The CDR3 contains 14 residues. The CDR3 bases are TGTGCCATCAGTGCCGAAGAGGCGAACACTGAAGCTTTCTTT. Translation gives CAISAEEANTEAFF.

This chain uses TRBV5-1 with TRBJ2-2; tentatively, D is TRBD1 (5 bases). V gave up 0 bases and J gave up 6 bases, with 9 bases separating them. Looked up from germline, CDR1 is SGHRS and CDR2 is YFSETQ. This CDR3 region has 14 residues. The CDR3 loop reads CASSLGQSAGELFF. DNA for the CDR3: TGCGCCAGCAGCTTGGGACAGTCCGCCGGGGAGCTGTTTTTT.

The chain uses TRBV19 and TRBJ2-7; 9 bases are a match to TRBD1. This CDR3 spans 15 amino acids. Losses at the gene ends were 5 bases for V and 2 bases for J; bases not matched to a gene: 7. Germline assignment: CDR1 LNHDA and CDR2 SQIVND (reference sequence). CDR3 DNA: TGTGCCAGTAGTGCCTCCGGGACAGGGCCCTACGAGCAGTACTTC. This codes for CASSASGTGPYEQYF.

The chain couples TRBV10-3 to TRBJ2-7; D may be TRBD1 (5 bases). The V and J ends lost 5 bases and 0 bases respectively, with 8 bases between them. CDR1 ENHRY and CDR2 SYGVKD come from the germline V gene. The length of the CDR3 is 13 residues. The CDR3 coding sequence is TGTGCCATCAGTCTAGACAGCTCCTACGAGCAGTACTTC. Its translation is CAISLDSSYEQYF.

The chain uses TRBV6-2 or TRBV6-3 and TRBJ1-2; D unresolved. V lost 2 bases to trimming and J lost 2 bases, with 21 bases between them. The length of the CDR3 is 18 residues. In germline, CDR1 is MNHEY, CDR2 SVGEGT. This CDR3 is CASSYPLARETPNYGYTF. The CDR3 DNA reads TGTGCCAGCAGTTACCCTCTTGCCCGGGAGACACCGAACTATGGCTACACCTTC.

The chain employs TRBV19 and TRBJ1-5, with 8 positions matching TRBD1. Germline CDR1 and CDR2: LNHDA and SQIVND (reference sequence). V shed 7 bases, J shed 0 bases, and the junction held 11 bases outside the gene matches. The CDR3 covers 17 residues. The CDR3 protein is CASTPTGARDSNQPQHF. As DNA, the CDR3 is TGTGCCAGTACCCCGACAGGGGCGAGGGATAGCAATCAGCCCCAGCATTTT.

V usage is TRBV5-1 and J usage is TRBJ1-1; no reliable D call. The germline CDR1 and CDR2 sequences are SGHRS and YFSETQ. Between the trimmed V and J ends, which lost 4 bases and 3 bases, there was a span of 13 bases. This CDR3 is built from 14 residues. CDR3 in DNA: TGCGCCAGCAGCCACAGATCGAGGGACACTGAAGCTTTCTTT. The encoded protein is CASSHRSRDTEAFF.

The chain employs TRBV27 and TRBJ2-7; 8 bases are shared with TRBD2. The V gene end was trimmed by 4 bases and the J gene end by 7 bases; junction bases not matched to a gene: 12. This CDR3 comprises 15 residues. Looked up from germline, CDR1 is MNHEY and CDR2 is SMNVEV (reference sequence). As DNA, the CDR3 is TGTGCCAGCAGTTCGTTAGCGGGGAGGGCGGGAGAGCAGTACTTC. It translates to CASSSLAGRAGEQYF.

The CDR3 region is CASSPAYVLTF. The CDR3 nucleotides read TGTGCCAGCAGCCCAGCGTACGTCCTGACTTTC. The V call is TRBV12-1, the J call TRBJ2-6; the listed D gene, TRBD2, was not tested against the DNA. TRBV12-1 is annotated as a pseudogene. CDR3 length equals 11 residues.